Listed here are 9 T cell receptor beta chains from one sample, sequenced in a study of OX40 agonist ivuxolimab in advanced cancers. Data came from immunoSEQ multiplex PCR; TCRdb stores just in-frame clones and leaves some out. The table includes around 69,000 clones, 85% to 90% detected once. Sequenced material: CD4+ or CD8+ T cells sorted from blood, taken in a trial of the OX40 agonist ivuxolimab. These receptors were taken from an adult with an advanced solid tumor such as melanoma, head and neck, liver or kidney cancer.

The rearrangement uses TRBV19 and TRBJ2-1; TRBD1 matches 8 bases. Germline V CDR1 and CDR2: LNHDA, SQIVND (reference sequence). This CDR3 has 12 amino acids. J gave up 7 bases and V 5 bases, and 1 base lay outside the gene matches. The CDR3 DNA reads TGTGCCAGTAGTCGGACAGGGAATGAGCAGTTCTTC. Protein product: CASSRTGNEQFF.

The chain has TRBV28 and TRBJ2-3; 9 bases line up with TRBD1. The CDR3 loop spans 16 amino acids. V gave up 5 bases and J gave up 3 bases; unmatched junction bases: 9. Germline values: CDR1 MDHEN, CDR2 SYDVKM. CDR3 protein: CASSAPGTGLTDTQYF. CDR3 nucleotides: TGTGCCAGCAGTGCCCCCGGGACAGGGTTAACAGATACGCAGTATTTT.

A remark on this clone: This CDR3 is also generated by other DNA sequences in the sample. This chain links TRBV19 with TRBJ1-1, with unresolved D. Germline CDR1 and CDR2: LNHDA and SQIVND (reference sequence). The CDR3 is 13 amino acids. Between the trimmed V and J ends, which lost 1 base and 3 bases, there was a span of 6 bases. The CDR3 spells CASSIGGDTEAFF. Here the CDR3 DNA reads TGTGCCAGTAGTATAGGCGGGGACACTGAAGCTTTCTTT.

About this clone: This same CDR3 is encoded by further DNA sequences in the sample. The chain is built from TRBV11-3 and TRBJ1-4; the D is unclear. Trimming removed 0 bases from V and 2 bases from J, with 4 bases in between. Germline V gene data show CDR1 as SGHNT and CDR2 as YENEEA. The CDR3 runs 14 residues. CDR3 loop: CASSLEGTNEKLFF. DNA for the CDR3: TGTGCCAGCAGCTTAGAGGGGACTAATGAAAAACTGTTTTTT.

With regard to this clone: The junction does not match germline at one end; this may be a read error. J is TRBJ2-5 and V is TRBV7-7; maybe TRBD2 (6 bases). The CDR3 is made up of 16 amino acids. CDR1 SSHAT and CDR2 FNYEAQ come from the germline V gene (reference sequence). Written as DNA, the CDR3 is TGTGCTAGCAGCTTAGTCGGGCGTGGGGGGCAAGAGACCCAGTACTTC. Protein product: CASSLVGRGGQETQYF.

The CDR3 bases are TGTGCCAGCAGTCTAACGGCCCTACCCCAAGAGACCCAGTACTTC. Protein sequence: CASSLTALPQETQYF. This chain joins TRBV2 and TRBJ2-5, with D uncertain. The V end lost 5 bases, the J end lost 1 base, and 14 bases lay between the germline ends. Germline assignment: CDR1 SNHLY and CDR2 FYNNEI. This CDR3 comprises 15 residues.

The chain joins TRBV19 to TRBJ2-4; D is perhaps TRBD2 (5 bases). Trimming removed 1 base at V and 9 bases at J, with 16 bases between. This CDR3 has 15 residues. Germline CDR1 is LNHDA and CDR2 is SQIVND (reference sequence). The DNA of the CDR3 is TGTGCCAGTAGTATAGGGCTGTCGCTAGGACTCATTCAGTACTTC. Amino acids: CASSIGLSLGLIQYF.

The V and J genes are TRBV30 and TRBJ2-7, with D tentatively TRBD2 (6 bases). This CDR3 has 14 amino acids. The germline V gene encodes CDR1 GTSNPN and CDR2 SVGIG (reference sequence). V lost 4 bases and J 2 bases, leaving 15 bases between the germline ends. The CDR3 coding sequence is TGTGCCTGGACCCTTGGGCGGGGCCCCTACGAGCAGTACTTC. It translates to CAWTLGRGPYEQYF.

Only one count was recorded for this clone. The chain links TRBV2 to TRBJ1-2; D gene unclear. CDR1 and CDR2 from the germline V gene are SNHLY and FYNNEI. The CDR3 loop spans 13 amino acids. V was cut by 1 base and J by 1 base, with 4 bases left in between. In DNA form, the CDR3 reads TGTGCCAGCAGTGAAGATTATAACTATGGCTACACCTTC. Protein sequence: CASSEDYNYGYTF.